This T cell receptor beta chain was sequenced for a study of Ad26.COV2.S vaccination and SARS-CoV-2 variants. TCRdb keeps only in-frame clones here, not all; method: immunoSEQ multiplex PCR. The sample carries some 520,000 clones, roughly nine tenths recorded once. Treatment meaning: some 19 received Ad26.COV2.S at low or high dose, single or two shots; about 5 received placebo; per-sample allocation not given. Following the first vaccine or placebo injection, samples were taken on day 63. Germline CDR1 reads KGHSH; CDR2 reads LQKENI. This CDR3 has 15 amino acids. V was trimmed by 3 bases and J by 4 bases, leaving 12 bases between them.

The TCR was taken from a person aged 18-60 years who received the Ad26.COV2.S COVID-19 vaccine or a placebo. The material was peripheral blood, obtained in a trial of Ad26.COV2.S vaccine versus placebo. The chain links TRBV18 to TRBJ2-2; no clear D gene. CDR3 nucleotides: TGTGCCAGCTCACCCCTCTCGGCAAGCACCGGGGAGCTGTTTTTT. Residues: CASSPLSASTGELFF.